This TCR beta chain was captured in a study of regulatory T cells in long-lasting Graves disease. Study conclusions and caveats: TRBV28 was favored in persistent disease, as were TRBJ1-2 and TRBJ2-5.

The V gene's germline CDR1 is MNHEY and CDR2 SVGEGT. CDR3 length: 11 amino acids. V was trimmed by 5 bases and J by 6 bases, leaving 8 bases between them. Arm-PCR of CDR3 regions and iRepertoire HTBI primers were used to build TCR beta libraries. MiXCR, run by TCRdb on the multiplex PCR reads, gives a single entry per CDR3 protein. The profile shows around 450,000 distinct CDR3 sequences, around a fifth of them singletons. This clonotype turned up a few times. Antigen specificity is unknown. Time point described: persistent/refractory GD, antithyroid drugs over 5 years with positive TRAb. From PBMCs, RNA was extracted and then used to make the TCR library.

This TCR came from a female donor with Graves disease. This chain uses TRBV6-2 or TRBV6-3 with TRBJ2-7; D remains ambiguous. Source: peripheral blood mononuclear cells (PBMCs), taken when the disease was refractory, from a patient treated with antithyroid drugs. Here the CDR3 reads CASSRLSEQYF. CDR3 nucleotides: TGTGCCAGCAGTCGATTGAGCGAGCAGTACTTC.